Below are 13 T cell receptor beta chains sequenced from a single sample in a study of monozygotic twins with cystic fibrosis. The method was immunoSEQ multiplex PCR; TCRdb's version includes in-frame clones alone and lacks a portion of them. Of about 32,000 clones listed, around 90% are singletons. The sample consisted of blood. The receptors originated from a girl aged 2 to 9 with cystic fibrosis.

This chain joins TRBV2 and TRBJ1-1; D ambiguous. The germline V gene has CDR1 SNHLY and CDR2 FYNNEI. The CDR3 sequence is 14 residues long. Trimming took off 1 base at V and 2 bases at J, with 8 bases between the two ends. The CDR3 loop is CASSEGQINTEAFF. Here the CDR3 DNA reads TGTGCCAGCAGTGAAGGGCAGATCAACACTGAAGCTTTCTTT.

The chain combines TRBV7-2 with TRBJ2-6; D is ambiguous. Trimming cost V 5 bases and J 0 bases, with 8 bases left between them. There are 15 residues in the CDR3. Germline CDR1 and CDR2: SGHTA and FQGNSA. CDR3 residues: CASSQESSGANVLTF. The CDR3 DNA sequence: TGTGCCAGCAGCCAAGAGAGCTCTGGGGCCAACGTCCTGACTTTC.

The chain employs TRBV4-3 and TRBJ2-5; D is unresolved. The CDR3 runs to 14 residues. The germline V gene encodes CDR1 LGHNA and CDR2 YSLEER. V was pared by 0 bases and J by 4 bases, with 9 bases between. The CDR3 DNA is TGCGCCAGCAGCCAAGATCGCGCCCTAGAGACCCAGTACTTC. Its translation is CASSQDRALETQYF.

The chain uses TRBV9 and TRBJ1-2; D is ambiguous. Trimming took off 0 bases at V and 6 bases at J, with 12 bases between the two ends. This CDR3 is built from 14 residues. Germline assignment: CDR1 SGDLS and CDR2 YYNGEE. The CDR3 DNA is TGTGCCAGCAGCGTAGGAGAAGGGTTCGATGGCTACACCTTC. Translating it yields CASSVGEGFDGYTF.

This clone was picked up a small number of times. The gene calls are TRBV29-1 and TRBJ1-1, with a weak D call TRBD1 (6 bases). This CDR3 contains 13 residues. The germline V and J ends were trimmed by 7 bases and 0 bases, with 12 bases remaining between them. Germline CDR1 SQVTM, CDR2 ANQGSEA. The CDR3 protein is CSAEGHLNTEAFF. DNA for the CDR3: TGCAGCGCCGAGGGACATTTGAACACTGAAGCTTTCTTT.

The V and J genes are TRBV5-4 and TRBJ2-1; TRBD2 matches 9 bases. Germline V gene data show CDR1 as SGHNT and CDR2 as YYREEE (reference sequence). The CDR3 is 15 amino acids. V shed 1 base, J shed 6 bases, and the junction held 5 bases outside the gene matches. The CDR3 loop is CASSLLGLAVNEQFF. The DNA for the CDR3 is TGTGCCAGCAGCTTGCTGGGACTAGCTGTCAATGAGCAGTTCTTC.

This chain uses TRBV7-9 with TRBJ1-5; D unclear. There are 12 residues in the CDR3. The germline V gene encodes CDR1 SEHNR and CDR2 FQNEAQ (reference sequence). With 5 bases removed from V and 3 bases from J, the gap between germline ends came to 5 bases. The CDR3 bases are TGTGCCAGCAGCCCTAACAATCAGCCCCAGCATTTT. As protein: CASSPNNQPQHF.

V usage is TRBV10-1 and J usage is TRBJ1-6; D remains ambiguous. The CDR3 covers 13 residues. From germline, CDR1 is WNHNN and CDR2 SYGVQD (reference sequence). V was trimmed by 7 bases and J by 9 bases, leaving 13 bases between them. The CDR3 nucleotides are TGCGCCAGCAAACCGGACGGATTTTCACCCCTCCACTTT. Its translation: CASKPDGFSPLHF.

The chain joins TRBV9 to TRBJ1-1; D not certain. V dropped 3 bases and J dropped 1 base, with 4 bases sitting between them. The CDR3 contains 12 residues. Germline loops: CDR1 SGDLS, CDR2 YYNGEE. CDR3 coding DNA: TGTGCCAGCAGCGAGGGGAACACTGAAGCTTTCTTT. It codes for CASSEGNTEAFF.

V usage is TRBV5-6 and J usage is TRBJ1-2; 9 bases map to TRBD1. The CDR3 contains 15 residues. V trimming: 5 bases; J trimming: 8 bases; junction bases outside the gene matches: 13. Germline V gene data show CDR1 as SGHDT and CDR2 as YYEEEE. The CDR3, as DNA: TGTGCCAGCAGACTGCGGGGACAGGGACTAGCAGGCTACACCTTC. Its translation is CASRLRGQGLAGYTF.

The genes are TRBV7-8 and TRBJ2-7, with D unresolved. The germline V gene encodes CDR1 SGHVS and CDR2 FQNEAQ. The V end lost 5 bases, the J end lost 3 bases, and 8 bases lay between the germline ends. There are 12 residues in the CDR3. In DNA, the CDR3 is TGTGCCAGCAGCGAACTAAACTACGAGCAGTACTTC. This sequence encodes CASSELNYEQYF.

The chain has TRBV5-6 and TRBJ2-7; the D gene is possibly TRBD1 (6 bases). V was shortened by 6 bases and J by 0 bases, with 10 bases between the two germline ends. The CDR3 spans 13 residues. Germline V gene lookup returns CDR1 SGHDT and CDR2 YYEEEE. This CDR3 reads CASKRQVSYEQYF. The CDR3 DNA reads TGTGCCAGCAAAAGACAGGTCTCCTACGAGCAGTACTTC.

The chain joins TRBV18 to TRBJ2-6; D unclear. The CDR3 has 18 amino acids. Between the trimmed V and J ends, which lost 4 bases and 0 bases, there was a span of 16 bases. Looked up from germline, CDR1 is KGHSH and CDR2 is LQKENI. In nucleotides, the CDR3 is TGTGCCAGCTCACATTCTCCACCGCACTACTCTGGGGCCAACGTCCTGACTTTC. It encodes CASSHSPPHYSGANVLTF.